Below, 26 T cell receptor beta chains from the same sample are listed, as sequenced in a study of blood T cell repertoires in COVID-19. Assay used: immunoSEQ multiplex PCR; TCRdb lists only in-frame clones, some missing. The sample holds some 240,000 clones, more than 65% seen once. The sample comprised peripheral blood. The receptors derive from a woman aged 40 to 49 who had recovered from COVID-19.

J is TRBJ1-2 and V is TRBV4-2; 8 bases map to TRBD1. Per germline, CDR1 LGHNA and CDR2 YNFKEQ. The CDR3 covers 15 residues. V trimming: 2 bases; J trimming: 0 bases; junction bases outside the gene matches: 2. CDR3 in DNA: TGTGCCAGCAGCCAAACAGGGGGAGCTAACTATGGCTACACCTTC. Protein sequence: CASSQTGGANYGYTF.

The V and J genes are TRBV18 and TRBJ2-5; D is perhaps TRBD1 (6 bases). The CDR3 contains 15 residues. The V and J ends lost 3 bases and 4 bases respectively, with 15 bases between them. Germline assignment: CDR1 KGHSH and CDR2 LQKENI. CDR3 amino acids: CASSPRGGDGETQYF. CDR3 nucleotide sequence: TGTGCCAGCTCACCCAGGGGTGGGGATGGAGAGACCCAGTACTTC.

DNA of the CDR3: TGCAGCGTTGCTGGGCCCGGGGAGCTGTTTTTT. This codes for CSVAGPGELFF. This chain joins TRBV29-1 and TRBJ2-2; D gene uncertain. The CDR3 covers 11 residues. V was shortened by 4 bases and J by 6 bases, with 6 bases between the two germline ends. Germline values: CDR1 SQVTM, CDR2 ANQGSEA.

The chain joins TRBV2 to TRBJ1-5; D is perhaps TRBD1 (6 bases). V was pared by 6 bases and J by 0 bases, with 12 bases between. The CDR3 runs 15 residues. In germline, CDR1 is SNHLY, CDR2 FYNNEI. For the CDR3, the DNA is TGTGCCAGCAGCGCACAGGGAATTAGCAATCAGCCCCAGCATTTT. Residues: CASSAQGISNQPQHF. Using reference TRBV2 and TRBJ1-5 for the parts outside the CDR3, the full variable domain is EPEVTQTPSHQVTQMGQEVILRCVPISNHLYFYWYRQILGQKVEFLVSFYNNEISEKSEIFDDQFSVERPDGSNFTLKIRSTKLEDSAMYFCASSAQGISNQPQHFGDGTRLSIL.

The J gene is TRBJ1-2, the V gene TRBV5-1; D not certain. Deletions cut 3 bases from V and 7 bases from J, with 16 bases between. The length of the CDR3 is 14 residues. CDR1 and CDR2 from the germline V gene are SGHRS and YFSETQ. CDR3 in amino acids: CASSSHYRGVGYTF. In DNA, the CDR3 is TGCGCCAGCAGCTCACATTATCGAGGTGTTGGCTACACCTTC.

The chain links TRBV11-2 to TRBJ1-2; D remains unclear. This CDR3 contains 14 residues. Trimming cost V 1 base and J 7 bases, with 13 bases left between them. Germline CDR1 reads SGHAT; CDR2 reads FQNNGV. CDR3 loop: CASSLVSGIGGYTF. CDR3 DNA: TGTGCCAGCAGCTTAGTATCGGGGATAGGTGGCTACACCTTC.

The chain carries TRBV6-6 and TRBJ1-5; 8 nucleotides agree with TRBD1. The germline V gene encodes CDR1 MNHNY and CDR2 SVGAGI (reference sequence). The CDR3 has 14 amino acids. J gave up 4 bases and V 6 bases, and 5 bases lay outside the gene matches. The CDR3 loop is CASRQTGENQPQHF. The DNA of the CDR3 is TGTGCCAGCAGGCAGACAGGGGAAAATCAGCCCCAGCATTTT.

The rearrangement links TRBV12-3 or TRBV12-4 to TRBJ1-5; D gene ambiguous. The ends were cut back, 5 bases at V and 2 bases at J, with 4 bases in the middle. This CDR3 has 12 residues. CDR3: CASSPGNQPQHF. In nucleotides, the CDR3 is TGTGCCAGCAGTCCGGGCAATCAGCCCCAGCATTTT.

This clone was seen once. The chain has TRBV6-5 and TRBJ1-4; weak D call: TRBD1 (6 bases). The V end lost 6 bases, the J end lost 7 bases, and 12 bases lay between the germline ends. The CDR3 has 13 amino acids. Germline V gene sequence: CDR1 MNHEY, CDR2 SVGAGI. CDR3 nucleotide sequence: TGTGCCAGCAGGGACAGACAGCGTGAAAAACTGTTTTTT. It is translated as CASRDRQREKLFF.

V gene TRBV5-4 combines with J gene TRBJ1-1, with a tentative D call TRBD1 (6 bases). The CDR3 spans 16 residues. CDR1 SGHNT and CDR2 YYREEE come from the germline V gene (reference sequence). Trimming removed 4 bases from V and 2 bases from J, with 18 bases in between. Here the CDR3 DNA reads TGTGCCAGCAGCCCCGGGGGGGCCAGGGGAAACACTGAAGCTTTCTTT. This sequence encodes CASSPGGARGNTEAFF.

The rearrangement links TRBV6-1 to TRBJ1-1; 7 bases fit TRBD1. This CDR3 is 15 amino acids long. The V gene end was trimmed by 3 bases and the J gene end by 4 bases; junction bases not matched to a gene: 8. The germline V gene encodes CDR1 MNHNS and CDR2 SASEGT. The CDR3 DNA follows: TGTGCCAGCAGTGAGCCCGGGACAGCCCTCACTGAAGCTTTCTTT. Residues: CASSEPGTALTEAFF.

The V gene is TRBV2, the J gene TRBJ2-5; TRBD2 is a possible D gene (6 bases). V was pared by 8 bases and J by 2 bases, with 27 bases between. Germline values: CDR1 SNHLY, CDR2 FYNNEI. The CDR3 covers 18 residues. CDR3 protein: CASSIERLPVGGQETQYF. For the CDR3, the DNA is TGTGCCAGCTCTATCGAGCGGCTCCCGGTCGGGGGACAAGAGACCCAGTACTTC.

For this clone: Other DNA sequences of this sample code for an identical CDR3. In DNA, the CDR3 is TGTGCCAGCAGCCTAGCGGGGGGACAAGAGACCCAGTACTTC. Translation gives CASSLAGGQETQYF. The J gene is TRBJ2-5, the V gene TRBV3-1 (or the pseudogene TRBV3-2); TRBD2 matches at 10 bases. CDR3 size: 14 residues. CDR1 is LGHDT, CDR2 YNNKEL, per germline (reference sequence). With V trimmed by 4 bases and J by 2 bases, 1 base remained unmatched.

The chain links TRBV15 to TRBJ1-4, with TRBD1 identical over 12 bases. Germline V gene data show CDR1 as LNHNV and CDR2 as YYDKDF (reference sequence). This CDR3 spans 19 amino acids. V trimming: 2 bases; J trimming: 3 bases; junction bases outside the gene matches: 10. The CDR3 sequence is CATSRPGTGGDRANEKLFF. CDR3 DNA sequence: TGTGCCACCAGCAGACCCGGGACAGGGGGCGATAGGGCTAATGAAAAACTGTTTTTT.

J is TRBJ2-1 and V is TRBV24-1, with unresolved D. V lost 4 bases and J 7 bases, leaving 13 bases between the germline ends. This CDR3 comprises 14 residues. In germline, CDR1 is KGHDR, CDR2 SFDVKD. The CDR3 spells CATSDRGVSNEQFF. The CDR3 DNA follows: TGTGCCACCAGTGACAGAGGAGTATCGAATGAGCAGTTCTTC.

J is TRBJ1-2 and V is TRBV6-2 or TRBV6-3; D is undetermined. V dropped 3 bases and J dropped 6 bases, with 11 bases sitting between them. The CDR3 consists of 13 residues. Germline V gene sequence: CDR1 MNHEY, CDR2 SVGEGT. DNA of the CDR3: TGTGCCAGCAGTTATCGCCAGGTTCATGGCTACACCTTC. It is translated as CASSYRQVHGYTF.

The chain joins TRBV4-3 to TRBJ2-5, with D tentatively TRBD2 (5 bases). The CDR3 consists of 14 residues. Trimming cost V 9 bases and J 2 bases, with 16 bases left between them. Germline V gene data show CDR1 as LGHNA and CDR2 as YSLEER. In DNA form, the CDR3 reads TGCGCCAGTGGGCTCGGAGGTCCACAAGAGACCCAGTACTTC. It translates to CASGLGGPQETQYF.

This sequence joins TRBV18 and TRBJ1-3, with 9 bases that match TRBD1. CDR1 and CDR2 (germline): KGHSH, LQKENI. V shed 5 bases, J shed 4 bases, and the junction held 3 bases outside the gene matches. The length of the CDR3 is 14 residues. CDR3 nucleotides: TGTGCCAGCTCATCCGGGACAGGGGGAAACACCATATATTTT. It encodes CASSSGTGGNTIYF.

This sequence joins TRBV18 and TRBJ1-2, with TRBD1 matching 9 bases. The CDR3 has 16 amino acids. Trimming cost V 2 bases and J 8 bases; bases outside gene matches: 12. Germline V gene data show CDR1 as KGHSH and CDR2 as LQKENI. The CDR3 protein is CASSPSENRGLWGYTF. The CDR3 DNA is TGTGCCAGCTCACCATCTGAGAACAGGGGGCTTTGGGGCTACACCTTC. Drawing the rest from reference TRBV18 and TRBJ1-2, the complete variable domain is NAGVMQNPRHLVRRRGQEARLRCSPMKGHSHVYWYRQLPEEGLKFMVYLQKENIIDESGMPKERFSAEFPKEGPSILRIQQVVRGDSAAYFCASSPSENRGLWGYTFGSGTRLTVV.

V usage is TRBV6-5 and J usage is TRBJ2-7; the D gene is possibly TRBD2 (5 bases). Trimming took 6 bases from V and 4 from J, leaving 10 bases between them. Germline V gives CDR1 MNHEY, CDR2 SVGAGI. The CDR3 loop spans 12 amino acids. This chain's CDR3 is CASRPSRYEQYF. The CDR3, as DNA: TGTGCCAGCAGGCCTAGCAGATACGAGCAGTACTTC.

This clone was detected only a few times. The chain recombines TRBV18 with TRBJ1-4; tentatively, D is TRBD1 (5 bases). Trimming took off 6 bases at V and 5 bases at J, with 16 bases between the two ends. The CDR3 contains 15 residues. Germline V lookup: CDR1 KGHSH, CDR2 LQKENI. The CDR3 nucleotides are TGTGCCAGCTCGCCCTTAGACAGCAGGAATGAAAAACTGTTTTTT. It yields the protein CASSPLDSRNEKLFF.

The chain employs TRBV4-3 and TRBJ2-7, with TRBD2 as a possible D gene (5 bases). CDR1 and CDR2 (germline): LGHNA, YSLEER. The V end lost 0 bases, the J end lost 2 bases, and 14 bases lay between the germline ends. The CDR3 spans 16 residues. CDR3 loop: CASSQDPGVQTYEQYF. The CDR3 nucleotides read TGCGCCAGCAGCCAAGATCCCGGGGTCCAGACCTACGAGCAGTACTTC.

In DNA form, the CDR3 reads TGCGCCAGCAGCTTGGGCGGACAGATCAGCTTCTATGGCTACACCTTC. Protein sequence: CASSLGGQISFYGYTF. J is TRBJ1-2 and V is TRBV5-1, with a weak D call TRBD1 (6 bases). The germline CDR1 and CDR2 sequences are SGHRS and YFSETQ. With 0 bases removed from V and 4 bases from J, the gap between germline ends came to 16 bases. The CDR3 spans 16 residues.

The chain employs TRBV11-2 and TRBJ1-2; TRBD1 aligns across 7 bases. CDR3 size: 13 residues. Per germline, CDR1 SGHAT and CDR2 FQNNGV. After removal of 0 bases from V and 7 bases from J, the junction contained 2 bases not matched to a gene. The DNA of the CDR3 is TGTGCCAGCAGCTTAGAGGGGGACAGTGGCTACACCTTC. It encodes CASSLEGDSGYTF.

The chain links TRBV2 to TRBJ1-4; D is unclear. The V end lost 4 bases, the J end lost 7 bases, and 10 bases lay between the germline ends. The CDR3 is 13 residues long. Germline V lookup: CDR1 SNHLY, CDR2 FYNNEI. CDR3 DNA sequence: TGTGCCAGCAGTGGAGGGTGGAGTGAAAAACTGTTTTTT. Translation: CASSGGWSEKLFF. The variable domain in full, with the rest retrieved from reference TRBV2 and TRBJ1-4, is EPEVTQTPSHQVTQMGQEVILRCVPISNHLYFYWYRQILGQKVEFLVSFYNNEISEKSEIFDDQFSVERPDGSNFTLKIRSTKLEDSAMYFCASSGGWSEKLFFGSGTQLSVL.

This chain links TRBV11-2 with TRBJ1-2; 7 positions match TRBD1. The germline V gene encodes CDR1 SGHAT and CDR2 FQNNGV. V shed 5 bases and J 7 bases; nucleotides not matched to a gene: 7. This CDR3 has 13 residues. The CDR3 bases are TGTGCCAGCAGCCCTGACAGGGACTCTGGCTACACCTTC. It codes for CASSPDRDSGYTF.